These 18 T cell receptor beta chains share one sample of origin, sequenced in a study of T cell responses to AZD1222 COVID-19 vaccine (dated by TCRdb to about 2021). Taken with the paper, the label for time point translates to: baseline before first vaccination. Explained via the paper, the treatment or condition label denotes: meningococcal conjugate vaccine given as trial control. The library was generated by the immunoSEQ multiplex PCR assay. The source is immuneACCESS, and TCRdb retained only in-frame sequences with V and J called. Part of the clones is not carried over; for the studies checked, unresolved V genes explain less than half of this, and the remainder is unexplained. The sample table holds roughly 120,000 clones, of which over 75% were seen once. 3% to 4.5% of the sample lies in the top ten. The sequences come from peripheral blood, collected on day 0 of MenACWY control vaccination. These receptors were collected from an adult in good health.

The J gene is TRBJ1-3, the V gene TRBV14; no firm D call. The germline CDR1 and CDR2 sequences are SGHDN and FVKESK. CDR3 size: 15 residues. Trimming left V 0 bases short and J 0 bases short, with 6 bases between. The DNA of the CDR3 is TGTGCCAGCAGCCAAGAGCGGACCTCTGGAAACACCATATATTTT. It codes for CASSQERTSGNTIYF.

The chain joins TRBV5-1 to TRBJ2-1; D ambiguous. The CDR3 totals 15 residues. Per the germline V gene, CDR1 is SGHRS and CDR2 is YFSETQ. Between the trimmed V and J ends, which lost 4 bases and 5 bases, there was a span of 16 bases. This CDR3 reads CASSLGRRLNNEQFF. DNA of the CDR3: TGCGCCAGCAGCCTCGGTCGAAGGCTAAACAATGAGCAGTTCTTC.

The J gene is TRBJ1-6, the V gene TRBV19; D is undetermined. Germline V gives CDR1 LNHDA, CDR2 SQIVND (reference sequence). This CDR3 has 15 residues. Trimming removed 3 bases at V and 0 bases at J, with 6 bases between. The CDR3 DNA sequence: TGTGCCAGTAGTATGGGGAGCTCCTATAATTCACCCCTCCACTTT. Its translation: CASSMGSSYNSPLHF.

V is TRBV9 and J is TRBJ2-3, with D unresolved. Germline V gene data show CDR1 as SGDLS and CDR2 as YYNGEE. The CDR3 sequence is 13 residues long. V lost 4 bases and J lost 5, with 11 bases in between. Here the CDR3 DNA reads TGTGCCAGCAGCCTCACCTCTCTAGATACGCAGTATTTT. Encoded protein: CASSLTSLDTQYF. Combining the CDR3 with reference TRBV9 and TRBJ2-3 gives the whole variable domain DSGVTQTPKHLITATGQRVTLRCSPRSGDLSVYWYQQSLDQGLQFLIQYYNGEERAKGNILERFSAQQFPDLHSELNLSSLELGDSALYFCASSLTSLDTQYFGPGTRLTVL.

The rearrangement joins TRBV3-1 (or the pseudogene TRBV3-2) to TRBJ1-2, with a tentative D call TRBD1 (6 bases). Germline CDR1 and CDR2: LGHDT and YNNKEL (reference sequence). Trimming cost V 4 bases and J 2 bases, with 14 bases left between them. The CDR3 contains 15 residues. CDR3 bases: TGTGCCAGCAGCCGCGGGGGGCGGGGGAACTATGGCTACACCTTC. Encoded protein: CASSRGGRGNYGYTF.

This chain uses TRBV5-1 with TRBJ2-7; 9 bases agree with TRBD1. Germline values: CDR1 SGHRS, CDR2 YFSETQ. The V and J ends lost 2 bases and 7 bases, in that order; junction bases with no gene match: 10. CDR3 length: 15 amino acids. CDR3 amino acids: CASSFPGTGQREQYF. CDR3 bases: TGCGCCAGCAGCTTCCCCGGGACAGGGCAGCGTGAGCAGTACTTC.

This chain uses TRBV6-1 with TRBJ1-4, with 7 nucleotides matching TRBD1. The CDR3 extends over 14 amino acids. Germline V gene sequence: CDR1 MNHNS, CDR2 SASEGT. V dropped 4 bases and J dropped 6; count of bases not matched to a gene: 5. The CDR3 here is CASSAPGQHEKLFF. The DNA of the CDR3 is TGTGCCAGCAGTGCACCGGGACAGCATGAAAAACTGTTTTTT.

This rearrangement joins TRBV19 to TRBJ2-2; D assignment may be TRBD1 or TRBD2 (5 bases each). Per the germline V gene, CDR1 is LNHDA and CDR2 is SQIVND (reference sequence). The V and J ends lost 3 bases and 5 bases respectively, with 13 bases between them. This CDR3 spans 15 amino acids. The CDR3, as DNA: TGTGCCAGTAGTATGGATGGGGACGCGACCGGGGAGCTGTTTTTT. Its translation: CASSMDGDATGELFF.

The chain is built from TRBV5-6 and TRBJ2-3; 10 nucleotides align to TRBD2. The length of the CDR3 is 18 residues. J was trimmed by 1 base and V by 5 bases; bases with no gene match: 13. Per the germline V gene, CDR1 is SGHDT and CDR2 is YYEEEE. CDR3 protein: CASRMLGLLAGGTDTQYF. The CDR3 bases are TGTGCCAGCAGGATGCTTGGGTTGCTAGCGGGAGGCACAGATACGCAGTATTTT. The variable domain in full, with the rest retrieved from reference TRBV5-6 and TRBJ2-3, is DAGVTQSPTHLIKTRGQQVTLRCSPKSGHDTVSWYQQALGQGPQFIFQYYEEEERQRGNFPDRFSGHQFPNYSSELNVNALLLGDSALYLCASRMLGLLAGGTDTQYFGPGTRLTVL.

This chain joins TRBV24-1 and TRBJ2-7, with D possibly TRBD1 on 7 matching bases. Germline-derived CDR1 and CDR2 are KGHDR and SFDVKD. Trimming took 4 bases from V and 3 from J, leaving 18 bases between them. This CDR3 has 16 amino acids. The CDR3 loop is CATSEGRTGGGYEQYF. Written as DNA, the CDR3 is TGTGCCACCAGTGAGGGGAGGACAGGAGGCGGCTACGAGCAGTACTTC.

This chain joins TRBV27 and TRBJ2-1; TRBD1 aligns across 8 bases. V gave up 5 bases and J gave up 8 bases; unmatched junction bases: 11. This CDR3 spans 15 amino acids. The germline gives CDR1 MNHEY, CDR2 SMNVEV (reference sequence). CDR3: CASSVLKPGQDEQFF. The CDR3 coding sequence is TGTGCCAGCAGTGTACTAAAGCCGGGACAGGATGAGCAGTTCTTC.

The rearrangement links TRBV14 to TRBJ2-3, with 9 nucleotides matching TRBD1. The CDR3 runs to 14 residues. Germline V gene sequence: CDR1 SGHDN, CDR2 FVKESK. V lost 4 bases and J lost 3; bases outside the gene matches: 2. CDR3 nucleotides: TGTGCCAGCAGCCCTGGGACAGGGACAGATACGCAGTATTTT. This sequence encodes CASSPGTGTDTQYF.

This sequence joins TRBV7-9 and TRBJ1-5; D unresolved. This CDR3 has 15 residues. V was shortened by 0 bases and J by 3 bases, with 9 bases between the two germline ends. The germline CDR1 and CDR2 sequences are SEHNR and FQNEAQ (reference sequence). CDR3 sequence reads: CASSLAGRVNQPQHF. The CDR3 bases are TGTGCCAGCAGCTTAGCGGGTCGGGTCAATCAGCCCCAGCATTTT. Supplemented by reference TRBV7-9 and TRBJ1-5, the full variable domain reads DTGVSQNPRHKITKRGQNVTFRCDPISEHNRLYWYRQTLGQGPEFLTYFQNEAQLEKSRLLSDRFSAERPKGSFSTLEIQRTEQGDSAMYLCASSLAGRVNQPQHFGDGTRLSIL.

J is TRBJ2-7 and V is TRBV4-1, with 9 bases lining up with TRBD2. Per germline, CDR1 MGHRA and CDR2 YSYEKL. Losses at the gene ends were 2 bases for V and 0 bases for J; bases not matched to a gene: 5. This CDR3 has 16 amino acids. In nucleotides, the CDR3 is TGCGCCAGCAGCCAACTTGCTAGCGGGGTCTCCTACGAGCAGTACTTC. Translating it yields CASSQLASGVSYEQYF.

The gene calls are TRBV20-1 and TRBJ2-1; D remains ambiguous. The germline CDR1 and CDR2 sequences are DFQATT and SNEGSKA (reference sequence). Trimming took 1 base from V and 8 from J, leaving 6 bases between them. This CDR3 is 11 amino acids long. CDR3 sequence (DNA): TGCAGTGCTAGAGGTTGGGATGAGCAGTTCTTC. Its translation: CSARGWDEQFF.

The gene calls are TRBV9 and TRBJ2-7; 8 nucleotides align to TRBD2. The CDR3 runs 17 residues. Germline V gene sequence: CDR1 SGDLS, CDR2 YYNGEE. Trimming cost V 0 bases and J 3 bases; bases outside gene matches: 11. CDR3 protein: CASSVATGAGAIYEQYF. The CDR3 DNA follows: TGTGCCAGCAGCGTAGCTACGGGAGCGGGGGCCATCTACGAGCAGTACTTC.

DNA for the CDR3: TGTGCCAGCAGCTTAGACAGCAACCCTCTGGGGACCCAGTACTTC. This gives the protein CASSLDSNPLGTQYF. The chain joins TRBV11-2 to TRBJ2-5; no firm D call. V lost 0 bases, J lost 7 bases, and 15 bases lay in between. Looked up from germline, CDR1 is SGHAT and CDR2 is FQNNGV. The length of the CDR3 is 15 residues.

V is TRBV19 and J is TRBJ1-5; the D gene is possibly TRBD1 (6 bases). The germline CDR1 and CDR2 sequences are LNHDA and SQIVND (reference sequence). With 6 bases removed from V and 0 bases from J, the gap between germline ends came to 12 bases. This CDR3 region has 15 residues. Here the CDR3 DNA reads TGTGCCAGTAGGATCCAGGGGCATAGCAATCAGCCCCAGCATTTT. Its translation: CASRIQGHSNQPQHF.